This T cell receptor beta chain was recorded in a study of chemoradiotherapy in HPV16-positive cancers. The CDR3 covers 18 residues. Study findings and constraints: HPV-specific T cells were functionally defined from only two HPV16-positive patients.

Method: immunoSEQ multiplex PCR; TCRdb's copy keeps in-frame clones and lacks some. This table holds more than 20,000 clones, approximately 84% found once. Concerning this clone itself: Its antigen is unidentified.

The chain joins TRBV1 to TRBJ2-5; the table's D call, TRBD2, was not checked against the DNA. TRBV1 is reported as a pseudogene. The specimen comprised blood, sampled from a patient who underwent chemoradiotherapy. This clonotype was sampled from a human donor with HPV-associated anogenital cancer. In DNA form, the CDR3 reads TGCACCAGCAGCCAAGATAAAAAGAGACGGGAGATAAAAGAGACCCAGTACTTC. Residues: CTSSQDKKRREIKETQYF.